The 8 T cell receptor beta chains listed next were all sequenced from one sample in a study of T cell clones after liver transplantation. Clones were read by immunoSEQ multiplex PCR, and TCRdb kept only the in-frame ones, dropping some. The data show 65,000 to 95,000 clones, with roughly 80% seen just once and 0.55% to 0.75% held by the top ten. Sequences were derived from CD4+ T cells from blood, sampled before liver transplant. The receptors originated from a human donor who received a liver transplant.

There are a few counts of this clone. The rearrangement links TRBV28 to TRBJ1-5; the match to TRBD1 covers 7 bases. The CDR3 contains 14 residues. V dropped 6 bases and J dropped 7; count of bases not matched to a gene: 9. From germline, CDR1 is MDHEN and CDR2 SYDVKM. This chain's CDR3 is CASRTDREYQPQHF. The CDR3 region has the DNA TGTGCCAGCAGAACCGACAGGGAGTACCAGCCCCAGCATTTT. The full variable domain, rest sourced from reference TRBV28 and TRBJ1-5, is DVKVTQSSRYLVKRTGEKVFLECVQDMDHENMFWYRQDPGLGLRLIYFSYDVKMKEKGDIPEGYSVSREKKERFSLILESASTNQTSMYLCASRTDREYQPQHFGDGTRLSIL.

The V call is TRBV2, the J call TRBJ2-6, with D perhaps TRBD1 (5 bases). This CDR3 is built from 16 residues. Germline V gives CDR1 SNHLY, CDR2 FYNNEI. V dropped 5 bases and J dropped 0 bases, with 11 bases sitting between them. The CDR3 region is CASSPDSNSGANVLTF. CDR3 nucleotide sequence: TGTGCCAGCAGTCCCGACAGTAACTCTGGGGCCAACGTCCTGACTTTC.

CDR3 amino acids: CASSWRQGGMGYTF. CDR3 DNA: TGTGCCAGCAGTTGGAGACAGGGAGGAATGGGCTACACCTTC. The chain couples TRBV27 to TRBJ1-2; TRBD1 aligns across 7 bases. Germline V gene sequence: CDR1 MNHEY, CDR2 SMNVEV (reference sequence). The CDR3 has 14 amino acids. Trimming took 4 bases from V and 8 from J; bases not matched to a gene: 10.

The chain carries TRBV10-2 and TRBJ2-7; no firm D call. The CDR3 spans 11 residues. Germline V lookup: CDR1 WSHSY, CDR2 SAAADI. V lost 7 bases to trimming and J lost 2 bases, with 6 bases between them. CDR3 loop: CASTEAYEQYF. CDR3 nucleotides: TGCGCCAGCACTGAAGCCTACGAGCAGTACTTC.

J is TRBJ2-1 and V is TRBV9, with 8 bases lining up with TRBD1. In germline, CDR1 is SGDLS, CDR2 YYNGEE. Losses at the gene ends were 3 bases for V and 1 base for J; bases not matched to a gene: 3. The CDR3 totals 15 residues. In DNA, the CDR3 is TGTGCCAGCAGCGCAGACAGGGGATCCTACAATGAGCAGTTCTTC. Residues: CASSADRGSYNEQFF. Based on the CDR3 plus reference TRBV9 and TRBJ2-1, the full variable domain is DSGVTQTPKHLITATGQRVTLRCSPRSGDLSVYWYQQSLDQGLQFLIQYYNGEERAKGNILERFSAQQFPDLHSELNLSSLELGDSALYFCASSADRGSYNEQFFGPGTRLTVL.

This clone was seen once. This sequence joins TRBV18 and TRBJ2-2; D is ambiguous. This CDR3 comprises 12 residues. Trimming stripped 1 base from V and 7 bases from J, with 4 bases between. Germline V gene data show CDR1 as KGHSH and CDR2 as LQKENI. CDR3 sequence reads: CASSPQNGELFF. CDR3 nucleotides: TGTGCCAGCTCACCACAAAACGGGGAGCTGTTTTTT.

The CDR3 loop is CASSLGLAVLGEQYF. For the CDR3, the DNA is TGTGCCAGCAGCTTGGGACTAGCGGTCCTAGGGGAGCAGTACTTC. The V and J genes are TRBV7-2 and TRBJ2-7, with 11 positions matching TRBD2. Germline loops: CDR1 SGHTA, CDR2 FQGNSA. V was clipped by 3 bases and J by 7 bases; unmatched bases: 8. This CDR3 has 15 amino acids.

The V and J genes are TRBV5-1 and TRBJ1-4, with D possibly matching TRBD1 (5 bases). Germline assignment: CDR1 SGHRS and CDR2 YFSETQ. This CDR3 comprises 14 residues. Trimming stripped 4 bases from V and 4 bases from J, with 11 bases between. The CDR3 DNA sequence: TGCGCCAGCAGCGAGCAGGGAAGTAATGAAAAACTGTTTTTT. Protein product: CASSEQGSNEKLFF. Complete variable domain (other parts from reference TRBV5-1 and TRBJ1-4): KAGVTQTPRYLIKTRGQQVTLSCSPISGHRSVSWYQQTPGQGLQFLFEYFSETQRNKGNFPGRFSGRQFSNSRSEMNVSTLELGDSALYLCASSEQGSNEKLFFGSGTQLSVL.